This TCR beta chain was captured by sequencing in a study of OX40 agonist ivuxolimab in advanced cancers. Overall study context: People in dose escalation had one of these cancers: hepatocellular carcinoma, melanoma, renal cell or head and neck cancer. Regarding the study as a whole: CD8+ T cells were the subset that, on average, had more expanded clones than CD4+. Partly responding patients at 0.1-3.0 mg/kg showed some of the smallest clonal expansion.

Germline assignment: CDR1 LGHNA and CDR2 YNFKEQ. The CDR3 consists of 14 residues. The germline V and J ends were trimmed by 5 bases and 4 bases, with 14 bases remaining between them. Sequenced by immunoSEQ multiplex PCR; TCRdb stores in-frame clones only, minus some. The profile shows 70,000 to 80,000 clones, around 90% of them singletons. As for this clone: Its matching antigen is unknown.

The specimen was CD4+ or CD8+ T cells sorted from blood, collected in a trial of the OX40 agonist ivuxolimab. This receptor was obtained from an adult with an advanced solid tumor such as melanoma, head and neck, liver or kidney cancer. This sequence joins TRBV4-2 and TRBJ1-2; maybe TRBD1 (6 bases). CDR3 DNA sequence: TGTGCCAGCAGCTTGAAGGGGGGCGGCTATGGCTACACCTTC. Protein sequence: CASSLKGGGYGYTF.